One sample yielded the 32 T cell receptor beta chains listed below, sequenced in a study of blood T cell repertoires in COVID-19. Some clones are missing from TCRdb's copy, which holds only in-frame ones; the method was immunoSEQ multiplex PCR. The repertoire holds 45,000 to 55,000 clones, with 68% as singletons. Sequenced sample: peripheral blood. The receptors were sampled from a woman between 65 and 79 years old with acute or convalescent COVID-19.

This CDR3 is CASSQGSFHEQYF. In DNA form, the CDR3 reads TGTGCCAGCAGCCAGGGGAGTTTCCACGAGCAGTACTTC. The V call is TRBV28, the J call TRBJ2-7; tentatively, D is TRBD1 (6 bases). Germline V gene sequence: CDR1 MDHEN, CDR2 SYDVKM. V was cut by 6 bases and J by 5 bases, with 14 bases left in between. This CDR3 spans 13 amino acids.

The gene calls are TRBV19 and TRBJ2-3; D unresolved. The CDR3 covers 12 residues. Germline CDR1 reads LNHDA; CDR2 reads SQIVND (reference sequence). V was clipped by 3 bases and J by 6 bases, with 7 bases between them. The CDR3 reads CASSIFRDTQYF. CDR3 sequence (DNA): TGTGCCAGTAGTATCTTCCGGGATACGCAGTATTTT. The full variable domain, completed using reference TRBV19 and TRBJ2-3, is DGGITQSPKYLFRKEGQNVTLSCEQNLNHDAMYWYRQDPGQGLRLIYYSQIVNDFQKGDIAEGYSVSREKKESFPLTVTSAQKNPTAFYLCASSIFRDTQYFGPGTRLTVL.

This clone came up a few times. The chain links TRBV5-1 to TRBJ2-2; D gene ambiguous. Germline-derived CDR1 and CDR2 are SGHRS and YFSETQ. The CDR3 spans 15 residues. V lost 0 bases, J lost 4 bases, and 10 bases lay in between. The CDR3 reads CASSLDSGSTGELFF. CDR3 DNA: TGCGCCAGCAGCTTGGATTCAGGTAGCACCGGGGAGCTGTTTTTT.

The rearrangement joins TRBV19 to TRBJ2-2; D gene uncertain. V lost 7 bases, J lost 1 base, and 7 bases lay in between. The germline V gene has CDR1 LNHDA and CDR2 SQIVND (reference sequence). The CDR3 has 13 amino acids. CDR3 sequence (DNA): TGTGCCAGTAAGCCTAAGAACACCGGGGAGCTGTTTTTT. Amino acid sequence: CASKPKNTGELFF.

By sample share, this clone is medium-sized (0.01 to 0.1%). The rearrangement links TRBV9 to TRBJ2-1; the D gene is possibly TRBD1 (6 bases). CDR1 is SGDLS, CDR2 YYNGEE, per germline. The CDR3 is 13 amino acids. V lost 4 bases and J lost 8, with 13 bases in between. CDR3: CASSKTGRDEQFF. The CDR3 DNA follows: TGTGCCAGCAGCAAAACAGGGCGAGATGAGCAGTTCTTC.

The chain links TRBV7-2 to TRBJ2-1; 9 positions agree with TRBD2. Germline lookup yields CDR1 SGHTA and CDR2 FQGNSA. The CDR3 has 14 amino acids. Trimming removed 3 bases from V and 9 bases from J; junction bases left unmatched: 6. CDR3 bases: TGTGCCAGCAGCTTTAGCGGGAGAACGGGTGAGCAGTTCTTC. It encodes CASSFSGRTGEQFF.

The count of this clone is one. This chain uses TRBV19 with TRBJ1-4; no firm D call. The CDR3 contains 16 residues. Germline V gives CDR1 LNHDA, CDR2 SQIVND (reference sequence). V was clipped by 4 bases and J by 3 bases, with 15 bases between them. This CDR3 is CASSKTSGSANEKLFF. The CDR3 DNA reads as TGTGCCAGTAGTAAGACGAGCGGGTCGGCTAATGAAAAACTGTTTTTT.

This clone was seen many times. The CDR3 bases are TGCGCCAGCAGCTTGGAGCTAAATCAGCCCCAGCATTTT. This codes for CASSLELNQPQHF. The chain links TRBV5-1 to TRBJ1-5, with D unresolved. Germline-derived CDR1 and CDR2 are SGHRS and YFSETQ. The CDR3 extends over 13 amino acids. V was trimmed by 0 bases and J by 4 bases, leaving 5 bases between them.

The V call is TRBV7-9, the J call TRBJ2-7; D uncertain. This CDR3 region has 11 residues. CDR1 and CDR2 from the germline V gene are SEHNR and FQNEAQ (reference sequence). Trimming removed 2 bases at V and 7 bases at J, with 6 bases between. The CDR3 loop is CASSLIGEQYF. Here the CDR3 DNA reads TGTGCCAGCAGCTTAATCGGGGAGCAGTACTTC.

The rearrangement links TRBV19 to TRBJ2-1, with TRBD1 matching over 8 bases. Germline CDR1 and CDR2: LNHDA and SQIVND (reference sequence). V lost 4 bases, J lost 6 bases, and 5 bases stayed unmatched. The CDR3 covers 14 residues. CDR3 in amino acids: CASSTGGYGNEQFF. DNA for the CDR3: TGTGCCAGTAGTACAGGGGGCTATGGCAATGAGCAGTTCTTC. Complete variable domain (other parts from reference TRBV19 and TRBJ2-1): DGGITQSPKYLFRKEGQNVTLSCEQNLNHDAMYWYRQDPGQGLRLIYYSQIVNDFQKGDIAEGYSVSREKKESFPLTVTSAQKNPTAFYLCASSTGGYGNEQFFGPGTRLTVL.

This clone was picked up one time. The gene calls are TRBV6-1 and TRBJ2-3; a possible D gene is TRBD1 (6 bases). The CDR3 spans 18 residues. Trimming shortened V by 1 base and J by 0 bases, and 17 bases separated the two germline ends. Looked up from germline, CDR1 is MNHNS and CDR2 is SASEGT. The CDR3 sequence is CASSEGTASLQSTDTQYF. CDR3 coding DNA: TGTGCCAGCAGTGAAGGGACAGCCTCCTTACAAAGCACAGATACGCAGTATTTT.

This clone has just one count. This chain connects TRBV9 to TRBJ2-5, with a possible D match to TRBD2 (6 bases). Germline CDR1 and CDR2: SGDLS and YYNGEE. This CDR3 region has 15 residues. The V and J ends lost 2 bases and 6 bases respectively, with 17 bases between them. The CDR3 spells CASSVGSGVGKTQYF. In DNA form, the CDR3 reads TGTGCCAGCAGCGTGGGATCGGGGGTAGGAAAGACCCAGTACTTC. The full variable domain, its missing parts supplied by reference TRBV9 and TRBJ2-5, is DSGVTQTPKHLITATGQRVTLRCSPRSGDLSVYWYQQSLDQGLQFLIQYYNGEERAKGNILERFSAQQFPDLHSELNLSSLELGDSALYFCASSVGSGVGKTQYFGPGTRLLVL.

The chain combines TRBV2 with TRBJ2-1, with TRBD1 matching 8 bases. This CDR3 comprises 13 residues. Germline assignment: CDR1 SNHLY and CDR2 FYNNEI. Trimming at V came to 5 bases and at J to 7 bases, leaving 4 bases not matched to a gene. CDR3 sequence reads: CASSTGTGNEQFF. CDR3 in DNA: TGTGCCAGCAGTACCGGGACAGGTAATGAGCAGTTCTTC.

The chain links TRBV7-3 to TRBJ2-3, with 10 positions matching TRBD2. V trimming: 5 bases; J trimming: 0 bases; junction bases outside the gene matches: 11. This CDR3 is 18 amino acids long. CDR1 SGHTA and CDR2 FQGTGA come from the germline V gene. The CDR3 reads CASSHTLAGASSTDTQYF. The CDR3 bases are TGTGCCAGCAGCCACACTCTAGCGGGAGCCAGCAGCACAGATACGCAGTATTTT.

The chain links TRBV5-1 to TRBJ1-2, with 7 positions matching TRBD1. The CDR3 is made up of 14 amino acids. Trimming cost V 6 bases and J 4 bases; bases outside gene matches: 9. Germline V lookup: CDR1 SGHRS, CDR2 YFSETQ. CDR3 residues: CASNQAGTAYGYTF. Here the CDR3 DNA reads TGCGCCAGCAACCAAGCCGGGACAGCCTATGGCTACACCTTC.

V is TRBV18 and J is TRBJ2-3, with 9 bases aligning to TRBD2. Germline assignment: CDR1 KGHSH and CDR2 LQKENI. Trimming removed 6 bases from V and 6 bases from J; junction bases left unmatched: 13. This CDR3 comprises 16 residues. This CDR3 reads CASSQPGLAGSDTQYF. Here the CDR3 DNA reads TGTGCCAGCTCCCAACCCGGGCTAGCGGGATCCGATACGCAGTATTTT.

A few counts support this clone. The chain employs TRBV28 and TRBJ2-2; perhaps TRBD1 as D (6 bases). The V end was cut by 6 bases, the J end by 3 bases, with 11 bases between. The CDR3 runs 14 residues. Germline V gives CDR1 MDHEN, CDR2 SYDVKM. The CDR3 loop reads CASRDQGYTGELFF. CDR3 nucleotide sequence: TGTGCCAGCAGAGATCAGGGGTACACCGGGGAGCTGTTTTTT.

In this sample, this clone turned up a few times. The chain links TRBV5-1 to TRBJ2-1, with a possible D match to TRBD1 (5 bases). The V end lost 0 bases, the J end lost 9 bases, and 7 bases lay between the germline ends. The CDR3 totals 12 residues. CDR1 and CDR2 (germline): SGHRS, YFSETQ. CDR3 residues: CASSLAQGEQFF. The CDR3 nucleotides are TGCGCCAGCAGCTTGGCCCAGGGTGAGCAGTTCTTC. The variable domain in full, with the rest retrieved from reference TRBV5-1 and TRBJ2-1, is KAGVTQTPRYLIKTRGQQVTLSCSPISGHRSVSWYQQTPGQGLQFLFEYFSETQRNKGNFPGRFSGRQFSNSRSEMNVSTLELGDSALYLCASSLAQGEQFFGPGTRLTVL.

The chain carries TRBV19 and TRBJ1-1; 7 bases are shared with TRBD1. Germline values: CDR1 LNHDA, CDR2 SQIVND (reference sequence). There are 13 residues in the CDR3. Trimming took 6 bases from V and 0 from J; bases not matched to a gene: 1. The CDR3 is CASRGQMNTEAFF. In DNA, the CDR3 is TGTGCCAGTAGGGGACAGATGAACACTGAAGCTTTCTTT.

This rearrangement joins TRBV3-1 (or the pseudogene TRBV3-2) to TRBJ1-4; 8 bases line up with TRBD1. CDR1 and CDR2 from the germline V gene are LGHDT and YNNKEL (reference sequence). The length of the CDR3 is 14 residues. The J segment lost 6 bases and the V segment lost 3 bases, leaving 3 bases of the junction unmatched. CDR3 coding DNA: TGTGCCAGCAGCCATCGGACAGGGTATGAAAAACTGTTTTTT. Translating it yields CASSHRTGYEKLFF.

This clone was detected a few times. J is TRBJ1-2 and V is TRBV30; TRBD1 matches at 10 bases. V lost 4 bases and J lost 6; bases outside the gene matches: 2. This CDR3 is 12 amino acids long. CDR1 and CDR2 (germline): GTSNPN, SVGIG (reference sequence). This CDR3 reads CAWTDRGHGYTF. The CDR3 coding sequence is TGTGCCTGGACCGACAGGGGGCATGGCTACACCTTC.

The chain recombines TRBV7-2 with TRBJ2-7; TRBD2 aligns across 8 bases. This CDR3 has 14 amino acids. From germline, CDR1 is SGHTA and CDR2 FQGNSA. Germline trimming cut 2 bases from V and 3 bases from J; bases unmatched to any gene: 3. This CDR3 is CASSLSTSVYEQYF. The DNA for the CDR3 is TGTGCCAGCAGCTTATCGACTAGCGTCTACGAGCAGTACTTC.

V is TRBV7-2 and J is TRBJ1-5; TRBD1 is a possible D gene (5 bases). The V gene lost 5 bases and the J gene lost 3 bases, with 11 bases spanning the gap. The CDR3 spans 14 residues. The germline V gene has CDR1 SGHTA and CDR2 FQGNSA. CDR3 nucleotides: TGTGCCAGCAGCACCCCAGGGCTCAATCAGCCCCAGCATTTT. Protein product: CASSTPGLNQPQHF.

This chain joins TRBV3-1 (or the pseudogene TRBV3-2) and TRBJ2-1; the D is unclear. The CDR3 consists of 13 residues. V was clipped by 1 base and J by 5 bases, with 6 bases between them. CDR1 LGHDT and CDR2 YNNKEL come from the germline V gene (reference sequence). The CDR3 region has the DNA TGTGCCAGCAGCCAAGGTTTAGACAATGAGCAGTTCTTC. It translates to CASSQGLDNEQFF.

The chain joins TRBV7-8 to TRBJ1-2; the match to TRBD1 covers 10 bases. J gave up 3 bases and V 4 bases, and 2 bases lay outside the gene matches. CDR1 and CDR2 (germline): SGHVS, FQNEAQ. This CDR3 is 14 amino acids long. The CDR3 here is CASSSGQGYYGYTF. In DNA, the CDR3 is TGTGCCAGCAGCTCGGGACAGGGGTACTATGGCTACACCTTC.

In DNA, the CDR3 is TGCGCCAGCAGCCAAGTTGTCGGGGTTTTGGGTGAGCAGTTCTTC. This codes for CASSQVVGVLGEQFF. The chain combines TRBV4-1 with TRBJ2-1; tentatively, D is TRBD2 (5 bases). V gave up 1 base and J gave up 9 bases, with 16 bases separating them. The CDR3 is 15 residues long. Germline CDR1 reads MGHRA; CDR2 reads YSYEKL.

This clone was observed a few times. This sequence joins TRBV3-1 (or the pseudogene TRBV3-2) and TRBJ2-5; D gene ambiguous. V lost 1 base, J lost 4 bases, and 4 bases lay in between. The CDR3 sequence is 12 residues long. CDR1 and CDR2 (germline): LGHDT, YNNKEL (reference sequence). The CDR3 protein is CASSQGRETQYF. For the CDR3, the DNA is TGTGCCAGCAGCCAAGGGAGAGAGACCCAGTACTTC.

The chain carries TRBV7-6 and TRBJ2-1, with 10 bases aligning to TRBD2. The CDR3 consists of 18 residues. Germline CDR1 SGHVS, CDR2 FNYEAQ. The V segment lost 0 bases and the J segment 4 bases; nucleotides outside the gene matches: 9. DNA of the CDR3: TGTGCCAGCAGCTTAGCGCGGGCTAGCGGGGGCTCATACAATGAGCAGTTCTTC. It codes for CASSLARASGGSYNEQFF.

This chain joins TRBV20-1 and TRBJ2-3, with D possibly TRBD2 on 5 matching bases. Germline V gene data show CDR1 as DFQATT and CDR2 as SNEGSKA (reference sequence). V was pared by 6 bases and J by 7 bases, with 11 bases between. The CDR3 sequence is 11 residues long. Written as DNA, the CDR3 is TGCAGTGCCGCCCGAGGGAATACGCAGTATTTT. Translated, it gives CSAARGNTQYF.

Written as DNA, the CDR3 is TGTGCCAGCAGTGTCACAGGGGGAGAAAAACTGTTTTTT. It specifies CASSVTGGEKLFF. V gene TRBV2 combines with J gene TRBJ1-4, with TRBD1 matching 8 bases. The CDR3 is 13 amino acids. J was trimmed by 8 bases and V by 4 bases; bases with no gene match: 3. The germline V gene encodes CDR1 SNHLY and CDR2 FYNNEI.

This clone occurred a few times. This chain links TRBV28 with TRBJ1-5, with D unclear. Per germline, CDR1 MDHEN and CDR2 SYDVKM. CDR3 length: 13 residues. V shed 3 bases and J shed 11 bases, with 14 bases lying between them. CDR3: CASSLRARGSQHF. DNA of the CDR3: TGTGCCAGCAGTTTGCGGGCCCGTGGGTCCCAGCATTTT.

The V gene is TRBV19, the J gene TRBJ1-5; no definite D call. The CDR3 is made up of 14 amino acids. Trimming took off 0 bases at V and 5 bases at J, with 8 bases between the two ends. Germline V CDR1 and CDR2: LNHDA, SQIVND (reference sequence). The CDR3 region has the DNA TGTGCCAGTAGTATAGAACAGAGTTATCAGCCCCAGCATTTT. Its protein product is CASSIEQSYQPQHF.